Below, 14 T cell receptor beta chains from the same sample are listed, as sequenced in a study of T cells in Graves' hyperthyroidism and ophthalmopathy. There were TCR beta CDR3 regions amplified from RNA transcripts. TCR CDR3 underwent first-round RT-PCR with the HTBI primer set. One entry per CDR3 protein, called by TCRdb with MiXCR from the multiplex PCR reads. The sample lists hundreds of thousands of distinct CDR3 sequences, 38% occurring once. The specimen was blood. The receptors stem from a man younger than 30 with Graves' hyperthyroidism.

The chain carries TRBV5-1 and TRBJ1-2; D not resolved. The V end lost 0 bases, the J end lost 1 base, and 7 bases lay between the germline ends. CDR1 is SGHRS and CDR2 is YFSETQ in the germline V gene. The CDR3 length is 14 residues. This CDR3 is CASSLENNNYGYTF. CDR3 DNA sequence: TGCGCCAGCAGCTTGGAGAACAATAACTATGGCTACACCTTC.

This rearrangement joins TRBV19 to TRBJ1-6; possibly TRBD1 for D (5 bases). Germline CDR1 LNHDA, CDR2 SQIVND (reference sequence). This CDR3 comprises 20 residues. The V end was cut by 0 bases, the J end by 7 bases, with 25 bases between. The CDR3: CASSIEDGGTSYGLNSPLHF. The CDR3 DNA reads as TGTGCCAGTAGTATAGAGGATGGTGGGACTTCTTATGGATTGAATTCACCCCTCCACTTT.

This chain's CDR3 is CSCGTFNTEAFF. In DNA, the CDR3 is TGCAGCTGTGGAACCTTCAACACTGAAGCTTTCTTT. This chain joins TRBV29-1 and TRBJ1-1; the D is unclear. Germline V gene sequence: CDR1 SQVTM, CDR2 ANQGSEA. The CDR3 length is 12 residues. Trimming cost V 8 bases and J 2 bases, with 12 bases left between them.

In this sample, this clonotype turned up many times. The V gene is TRBV9, the J gene TRBJ2-5, with a tentative D call TRBD1 (5 bases). The CDR3 is 13 residues long. V was pared by 2 bases and J by 7 bases, with 12 bases between. CDR1 is SGDLS and CDR2 is YYNGEE in the germline V gene. For the CDR3, the DNA is TGTGCCAGCAGCGTGGGCGGAAGGGGGACCCAGTACTTC. Protein: CASSVGGRGTQYF.

This clonotype came up many times. The V and J genes are TRBV2 and TRBJ2-5; possible D gene TRBD2, 5 bases. The V gene's germline CDR1 is SNHLY and CDR2 FYNNEI. The V end was cut by 8 bases, the J end by 5 bases, with 9 bases between. This CDR3 has 11 amino acids. The CDR3 sequence is CASQTGETQYF. In DNA, the CDR3 is TGTGCCAGCCAGACGGGGGAGACCCAGTACTTC.

This clonotype showed up many times. This rearrangement joins TRBV7-8 to TRBJ1-2; TRBD1 might be the D (6 bases). CDR1 SGHVS and CDR2 FQNEAQ come from the germline V gene. CDR3 length: 12 residues. The ends were cut back, 8 bases at V and 3 bases at J, with 10 bases in the middle. CDR3: CASQGRDYGYTF. The DNA for the CDR3 is TGTGCCAGCCAGGGGCGCGACTATGGCTACACCTTC.

Many counts were recorded for this clonotype. The chain links TRBV20-1 to TRBJ2-7; D unclear. CDR1 and CDR2 from the germline V gene are DFQATT and SNEGSKA (reference sequence). The CDR3 is 14 residues long. V lost 3 bases to trimming and J lost 0 bases, with 12 bases between them. The CDR3 sequence: CSARAAVSSYEQYF. CDR3 DNA sequence: TGCAGTGCTAGGGCGGCCGTTAGCTCCTACGAGCAGTACTTC.

This clonotype has only one observation. The chain recombines TRBV24-1 with TRBJ2-3; 7 bases are a match to TRBD2. From germline, CDR1 is KGHDR and CDR2 SFDVKD. The CDR3 length is 13 residues. V trimming: 3 bases; J trimming: 10 bases; junction bases outside the gene matches: 6. CDR3 sequence reads: CATSDPGLKSQYF. DNA for the CDR3: TGTGCCACCAGTGATCCGGGACTAAAATCGCAGTATTTT.

This clonotype has at least ten counts. J is TRBJ1-6 and V is TRBV2, with D possibly TRBD1 on 5 matching bases. Germline V gives CDR1 SNHLY, CDR2 FYNNEI. V lost 9 bases and J lost 7, with 25 bases in between. This CDR3 comprises 17 residues. CDR3: CARSEGRLSGENSPLHF. The CDR3 DNA is TGTGCCAGATCGGAGGGACGCCTCTCCGGGGAGAATTCACCCCTCCACTTT.

The J gene is TRBJ1-1, the V gene TRBV7-9, with D unclear. Germline assignment: CDR1 SEHNR and CDR2 FQNEAQ (reference sequence). Trimming stripped 4 bases from V and 6 bases from J, with 15 bases between. CDR3 length: 14 residues. The CDR3, as DNA: TGTGCCAGCAGCTCTCAGGAGGAGGGCCCTGAAGCTTTCTTT. Translating it yields CASSSQEEGPEAFF.

This rearrangement joins TRBV7-2 to TRBJ2-5, with 12 bases aligning to TRBD1. This CDR3 spans 15 amino acids. Germline trimming cut 4 bases from V and 5 bases from J; bases unmatched to any gene: 5. Germline loops: CDR1 SGHTA, CDR2 FQGNSA. The CDR3 DNA sequence: TGTGCCAGCAGCTCCCGGGACAGGGGGCAGGAGACCCAGTACTTC. This translates into CASSSRDRGQETQYF.

This clonotype has just a few counts. The chain has TRBV5-1 and TRBJ2-7; 8 bases are a match to TRBD2. CDR1 and CDR2 (germline): SGHRS, YFSETQ. The V gene end was trimmed by 3 bases and the J gene end by 4 bases; junction bases not matched to a gene: 12. This CDR3 region has 16 residues. The CDR3 nucleotides are TGCGCCAGCAGCTCGGCCCCACTAGCGGCCGGGTACGAGCAGTACTTC. Amino acids: CASSSAPLAAGYEQYF.

This clonotype occurred many times. CDR3 coding DNA: TGTGCCACCAGCATAATGGGCAGGAGCAATCAGCCCCAGCATTTT. This encodes CATSIMGRSNQPQHF. The rearrangement links TRBV15 to TRBJ1-5; D ambiguous. The ends were cut back, 4 bases at V and 1 base at J, with 11 bases in the middle. Germline V lookup: CDR1 LNHNV, CDR2 YYDKDF (reference sequence). The CDR3 consists of 15 residues.

This clonotype was counted many times. V usage is TRBV15 and J usage is TRBJ1-3, with 9 nucleotides matching TRBD1. The CDR3 runs 15 residues. V shed 5 bases and J 3 bases; nucleotides not matched to a gene: 5. CDR1 is LNHNV, CDR2 YYDKDF, per germline (reference sequence). CDR3 in amino acids: CATSGDRARGNTIYF. CDR3 sequence (DNA): TGTGCCACCAGCGGGGACAGGGCGCGTGGAAACACCATATATTTT.